This TCR beta chain is from a study of read filtering for tumor transcriptome and immune sequencing. Study overall: After DNase treatment, RNA was made into whole-transcriptome libraries.

This clonotype was detected many times. Antigen specificity is unknown. General study points: Compared with RNA-seq, IR-seq gave much higher clonotype depth and reliability. Around 82% of IR-seq clonotypes had a single read, yet these held around 4% of reads.

Germline V gives CDR1 DFQATT, CDR2 SNEGSKA (reference sequence). This CDR3 has 15 residues. The V segment lost 6 bases and the J segment 1 base; nucleotides outside the gene matches: 5. From approximately 430 ng of RNA, a library with molecular barcoded alpha/delta and beta/gamma adaptors was made. TCRdb analysed the reads with MiXCR anew, one entry per CDR3 protein. The repertoire holds 11,000 to 15,000 distinct CDR3 sequences, roughly 22% seen once, with 75% to 85% in the top ten. Sequenced sample: a population of CD138-negative cells sorted from bone marrow. The rearrangement joins TRBV20-1 to TRBJ2-1; TRBD1 matches at 11 bases. The sequence was collected from a donor aged 40 or older with multiple myeloma. Written as DNA, the CDR3 is TGCAGTGCCAAGGACAGGGGGCGGTCCTACAATGAGCAGTTCTTC. Amino acid sequence: CSAKDRGRSYNEQFF.